The subject of this entry is one T cell receptor (beta chain). Its recognized antigen is unknown. One base away there is no much larger clone; base qualities are not given. Using the deep immunoSEQ assay, multiplex PCR amplified TCR CDR3 regions from genomic DNA. Extracted genomic DNA from each cell subset was distributed evenly across all wells of several immunoSEQ 96-well plates, and each plate was treated as a replicate. Each replicate PCR for sorted subsets received around 200 ng genomic DNA, equal to roughly 30,000 T cell genomes. The purified libraries were quantified using a Qubit 3.0 fluorometer, sized with a Bioanalyzer 2100, and then quantified again using the KAPA Library Quantification kit. Every immunoSEQ 96-well plate was sequenced on a separate single-read 150-cycle Illumina NextSeq 550 flow cell. In the source study's methods: The immunoSEQ output contained only junctional sequences without quality scores, so filtering could not match that applied to full-length reads. To assign V/J genes and CDR3, sequences were annotated against IMGT germline references using PyIR, a Python wrapper for IgBLAST v1.9. Reads with weak V/J assignments (E-value above 1e-6), missing CDR3, stop codons, out-of-frame junctions, or ambiguous translated residues were removed. V3J clonotypes were defined as sequences sharing an identical inferred V gene, J gene, and CDR3 amino acid sequence. Percentage overlap between repertoires was computed as shared unique clonotypes divided by the size of the smaller repertoire. RTK rarefaction, the Chao1 estimator, and Recon v2.1 estimates of unobserved clonotypes were used to assess repertoire richness. Generation probabilities for all TCRbeta clonotypes obtained by the gDNA method from a handful of donors were computed using OLGA. As stored in TCRdb, this immuneACCESS dataset retains in-frame rearrangements with V and J assigned. A fraction of the clones does not appear; measured against another copy, unresolved V genes explain less than half of the discrepancy, and the remainder lacks a known reason. V and J calls plus clone size are reproduced from that table; the DNA served to infer D and trimming. The sample data list about 1,900,000 clones, and just under 95% of these were observed just once. Of the sample, 0.95% to 1.5% falls within the top ten clones.

The data derive from a study of shared clonotypes between healthy human individuals (dated by TCRdb to the early 2020s). Broadly, across the study: Three men and two women, aged 18 to 49 years, made up the cohort. For each donor, CD4 naive and CD4 memory were each given three plates, CD8 naive was given two plates, and CD8 memory was given one plate. The study deeply sequenced blood TCR repertoires of about five healthy adults to estimate repertoire size and the extent of clonotype sharing between individuals. To increase sequencing depth and limit assay-specific biases, different laboratories used diverse techniques to prepare libraries and sequence TCR repertoires. Per donor, leukapheresis produced somewhere between about 0.94 and 9.5 billion PBMCs. The paper's findings and limits, for the study overall: Pairwise subsampling indicated that sequencing depth was expected to affect the degree of clonotype sharing among donors. Sampling was limited to blood, and TCR repertoires in tissue likely differ from TCR repertoires in blood. Compared with non-shared clonotypes, the clonotypes found in all four sorted-subset donors had higher generation probabilities. Even with the large sequencing depth, rarefaction of the sorted-subset datasets indicated that sequencing was incomplete. When several donors were compared, the shared fraction of clonotypes was 5% to 6.5% for naive CD4, approximately 3.3% for naive CD8, more than 2% for memory CD4, and 0.35% to 0.4% for memory CD8. Because the study included a small number of donors, the genetic and exposure-history diversity represented was limited. Naive subsets generally had larger estimated clonotype richness than memory subsets did.

V is shortened by 5 bases, J by 0 bases, and the region joining them spans 16 bases. The CDR3 spans 15 residues, from the cysteine through the phenylalanine. Only the CDR3 DNA is retained, 45 bases long and in frame from the first base. The CDR1 and CDR2 encoded by the germline V gene (reference sequence) are GTSNPN and SVGIG. For the CD8 naive samples, CD45RO-negative cells were positively selected for CCR7, yielding a CD45RA+CCR7+ population from which TemRA cells were excluded. The donors were healthy, HIV-negative adults with no recently reported acute infections or vaccinations. Only Caucasian adults living in Nashville, Tennessee, USA were represented among the donors. Blood was obtained by leukapheresis, after which PBMCs were separated by Ficoll-Histopaque density gradient centrifugation and cryopreserved in liquid nitrogen vapor phase. Analytical flow cytometry was used to check the purity and quantity of every magnetically sorted T cell population. Each sorted fraction had its genomic DNA isolated and then quantified by UV absorbance on a Nanodrop 2000c.

Here the chain combines TRBV30 and TRBJ1-1; the D gene is unclear. Input material: naive CD8+ T cells sorted from blood. Interpreted using the paper, the cell subset or site label stands for: CD45RA+CCR7+. The TCR comes from a man aged 18 to 30 in good health. The nucleotides read TGTGCCTGGCATTCCGGACCTTTCATGAACACTGAAGCTTTCTTT. The resulting protein is CAWHSGPFMNTEAFF. With the rest looked up from the reference TRBV30 and TRBJ1-1 genes rather than sequenced, the full variable domain is SQTIHQWPATLVQPVGSPLSLECTVEGTSNPNLYWYRQAAGRGLQLLFYSVGIGQISSEVPQNLSASRPQDRQFILSSKKLLLSDSGFYLCAWHSGPFMNTEAFFGQGTRLTVV.